Listed below are T cell receptor beta chains from one sample, sequenced in a study of neurological immune-mediated disorders. A single record per CDR3 protein comes from TCRdb applying MiXCR to the 5' RACE reads. This sample has some 60,000 distinct CDR3 sequences; less than 2.5% occur once, and the top ten carry around 2.8%. The sample taken for sequencing was PBMCs. These receptors all come from a man aged 50 to 59 with multiple sclerosis. Both conserved end residues are part of each CDR3. D genes are given only for firm matches. Clone size, where shown, is once, few, many, or a class for clones that have expanded.

clone size	J gene	D gene	V gene	CDR3 DNA	CDR3 protein
many	TRBJ1-1	NA	TRBV10-3	TGTGCCATCAAACAAGAGAGGCAGGGGAGGGCTTTCTTT	CAIKQERQGRAFF
many	TRBJ1-5	NA	TRBV4-2	TGTGCCAGCAGCACACGGAATAGCAATCAGCCCCAGCATTTT	CASSTRNSNQPQHF
many	TRBJ1-4	NA	TRBV27	TGTGCCAGCAGTTTCACGGGACTCAATGAAAAACTGTTTTTT	CASSFTGLNEKLFF
many	TRBJ2-7	TRBD1	TRBV7-9	TGTGCCAGCAGCCTCGGGACAGGCGAGCAGTACTTC	CASSLGTGEQYF
many	TRBJ1-6	NA	TRBV20-1	TGCAGTGCACCACAGGGTTTCATTAATTCACCCCTCCACTTT	CSAPQGFINSPLHF
few	TRBJ2-7	TRBD1	TRBV4-3	TGCGCCAGCAGCCAAGAGACAGGGCAGCGACAGTACTTC	CASSQETGQRQYF
many	TRBJ2-1	NA	TRBV5-1	TGCGCCAGCAGCCCTCGACAGGCAGCCTACAATGAGCAGTTCTTC	CASSPRQAAYNEQFF
many	TRBJ2-3	NA	TRBV5-1	TGCGCCAGCAGCTTGGTTTCGGGGAGCGGCACAGATACGCAGTATTTT	CASSLVSGSGTDTQYF
many	TRBJ2-2	NA	TRBV6-6	TGTGCCAGCAGTTGGTCCGGGGAGCTGTTTTTT	CASSWSGELFF
many	TRBJ2-7	TRBD1	TRBV20-1	TGCAGTGCTAGAGATACGGGACAGCCTTCACTCTACGAGCAGTACTTC	CSARDTGQPSLYEQYF
many	TRBJ2-7	NA	TRBV12-3/TRBV12-4	TGTGCCAGCAGTTTAGGCGGGCGAAACGTGCAGTACTTC	CASSLGGRNVQYF
many	TRBJ2-3	NA	TRBV12-3/TRBV12-4	TGTGCCAGCAGGGGGGACCCTCAGGGTTCAGATACGCAGTATTTT	CASRGDPQGSDTQYF
few	TRBJ1-6	TRBD1	TRBV18	TGTGCCAGCTCACCAGGGACAGGGGTCAATTCACCCCCACACTTT	CASSPGTGVNSPPHF
medium-sized	TRBJ1-1	TRBD1	TRBV5-1	TGCGCCAGCAGCTCGGACAGGACGAACACTGAAGCTTTCTTT	CASSSDRTNTEAFF
medium-sized	TRBJ2-3	NA	TRBV10-3	TGTGCCATCATGGATTGGGGAAAAGGAGATACGCAGTATTTT	CAIMDWGKGDTQYF
NA	TRBJ2-1	NA	TRBV7-2	TGTGCCAGCAGCTCCATGGGGGGTATCTCTCAGTTCTTC	CASSSMGGISQFF
many	TRBJ2-5	NA	TRBV6-2/TRBV6-3	TGTGCCAGCAGTTACCCACTCGGGGCCCAGTACTTC	CASSYPLGAQYF
many	TRBJ2-1	NA	TRBV3-1	TGTGCCAGCCAACGGAATTCCTACAATGAGCAGTTCTTC	CASQRNSYNEQFF
many	TRBJ1-5	NA	TRBV21-1	TGTGCCAGCAGCAAAGCAAGGGGCAGTGGTCAGCCCCAGCATTTT	CASSKARGSGQPQHF
many	TRBJ1-1	NA	TRBV7-9	TGTGCCAGCAGCTACAATCCGGTGAGTGGGCACACTGAAGCTTTCTTT	CASSYNPVSGHTEAFF
many	TRBJ1-4	TRBD1	TRBV28	TGTGCCAGCAAAGAGGGGGCATTCGAAAAACTGTTTTTT	CASKEGAFEKLFF
many	TRBJ2-7	TRBD2	TRBV7-9	TGTGCCACGGGAGGATCCTATTCCCCAAGCTTC	CATGGSYSPSF
many	TRBJ1-4	NA	TRBV29-1	TGCAGCGTTGACAGTAATGAAAAACTGTTTTTT	CSVDSNEKLFF
many	TRBJ2-7	TRBD2	TRBV4-3	TGCGCCAGCAGACCCGAGCGGGGGGGTTCTTACGAGCAGTACTTC	CASRPERGGSYEQYF
many	TRBJ2-2	NA	TRBV7-9	TGTGCCAGCACCCTCTCTGGAGGCAACACCGGGGAGCTGTTTTTT	CASTLSGGNTGELFF
many	TRBJ2-7	NA	TRBV5-1	TGCGCCAGCAGTTACACGGACCCCCGAGAGCAGTACTTC	CASSYTDPREQYF
many	TRBJ2-1	NA	TRBV7-7	TGTGCCAGCAGCTTAGGACAGGCAAACAATGAGCAGTTCTTC	CASSLGQANNEQFF
many	TRBJ2-5	TRBD1	TRBV20-1	TGCAGTGCTAGAGATGGTCGGACAGGGGGGGTTGGGACCCAGTACTTC	CSARDGRTGGVGTQYF
many	TRBJ2-7	NA	TRBV4-1	TGCGCCAGCAGCCAAGTAGGAGCTTTGGACAGAGCCTACGAGCAGTACTTC	CASSQVGALDRAYEQYF
many	TRBJ2-7	TRBD1	TRBV20-1	TGCAGTGCTAGAGTAGGGACAGGGAGCTCCTACGAGCAGTACTTC	CSARVGTGSSYEQYF
many	TRBJ1-1	NA	TRBV4-1	TGCGCCAGCAGCCATGAGCCCCAGGTTTGGATAACTGAAGCTTTCTTT	CASSHEPQVWITEAFF
many	TRBJ2-1	TRBD2	TRBV20-1	TGCAGTGCTAGACCGGGGGCGGGGGGAACCTACAATGAGCAGTTCTTC	CSARPGAGGTYNEQFF
many	TRBJ2-5	NA	TRBV20-1	TGCAGTGCTAGGTTGCTGGAGACCCAGTACTTC	CSARLLETQYF
many	TRBJ1-2	TRBD1	TRBV4-3	TGCGCCAGCAGCCAAGTAGGCAGACAGGGATATGGCTACACCTTC	CASSQVGRQGYGYTF
many	TRBJ2-5	TRBD2	TRBV5-1	TGCGCCAGCAGGAAACTTAGCGGGGGAGACCAAGAGACCCAGTACTTC	CASRKLSGGDQETQYF
many	TRBJ1-6	NA	TRBV30	TGTGCCTGGAAGGGGACCAGCTATTCACCCCTCCACTTT	CAWKGTSYSPLHF
many	TRBJ2-4	NA	TRBV7-3	TGTGCCAGCAGCTTCACAGGGTCCCCAAACATTCAGTACTTC	CASSFTGSPNIQYF
many	TRBJ2-7	TRBD2	TRBV5-1	TGCGCCAGCAGCTTGGCGGGACTATGGTTCGAGCAGTACTTC	CASSLAGLWFEQYF
many	TRBJ2-3	TRBD2	TRBV5-1	TGCGCCAGCAGCTCTAGCGGGAGAACAGATACGCAGTATTTT	CASSSSGRTDTQYF
many	TRBJ2-1	NA	TRBV6-6	TGTGCCAGCAGTTCACAATCAGGGAGCTCCTACAATGAGCAGTTCTTC	CASSSQSGSSYNEQFF
many	TRBJ1-6	NA	TRBV27	TGTGCCAGCAGTATGAAGAGCTCCTATAATTCACCCCTCCACTTT	CASSMKSSYNSPLHF
many	TRBJ1-5	NA	TRBV10-3	TGTGCCATCAGTGAGAAAGGTCTCGGCGAGGGCAATCAGCCCCAGCATTTT	CAISEKGLGEGNQPQHF
many	TRBJ2-2	TRBD1	TRBV4-2	TGTGCCAGCAGCCCCCAGGACAGGGGAGACACCGGGGAGCTGTTTTTT	CASSPQDRGDTGELFF
medium-sized	TRBJ2-7	NA	TRBV5-1	TGCGCCAGCAGCTTGTCGGAGGGATCATACGAGCAGTACTTC	CASSLSEGSYEQYF
many	TRBJ2-5	NA	TRBV12-3/TRBV12-4	TGTGCCAGTAGAGCTCGCGTCTTTCGGGAAGAGACCCAGTACTTC	CASRARVFREETQYF
many	TRBJ2-1	NA	TRBV12-3/TRBV12-4	TGTGCCAGCAGTTTAGCTGCAGCCGAGCAGTTCTTC	CASSLAAAEQFF
many	TRBJ2-7	TRBD1	TRBV27	TGTGCCAGCAGTTTGAGGACAGGGCCCTACGAGCAGTACTTC	CASSLRTGPYEQYF
few	TRBJ2-4	NA	TRBV7-2	TGTGCCAGCAGCCCGCCCGGGGGAGCCAAAAACATTCAGTACTTC	CASSPPGGAKNIQYF
many	TRBJ2-2	NA	TRBV7-8	TGTGCCAGCAGCTTAGCGAAGGGTCTTAGCACCGGGGAGCTGTTTTTT	CASSLAKGLSTGELFF
many	TRBJ1-6	TRBD1	TRBV6-6	TGTGCCAGCAGTTACTCGACAGGGGAGTTTTCACCCCTCCACTTT	CASSYSTGEFSPLHF